This T cell receptor beta chain originates from a study of cytomegalovirus exposure and HLA in healthy donors. Study-wide results and caveats: Sequencing depth across donors, presence/absence analyses assumed, was roughly uniform. Apart from CMV serostatus, no immune exposure information was available. In a later analysis, compared with equally common non-associated chains, HLA-associated beta chains were more expanded.

This clone has a single count. As yet, its antigen is unknown. Trimming removed 0 bases at V and 5 bases at J, with 16 bases between. CDR3 size: 16 residues. CDR1 and CDR2 from the germline V gene are SGHDN and FVKESK. 13 Jbeta primers and 60 Vbeta primers were used for the PCR. This table comes from immunoSEQ multiplex PCR, and its TCRdb copy is limited to in-frame clones, with some not included. The sample has approximately 110,000 clones, approximately 78% seen once; the top ten hold 3.6%. The sample taken for sequencing was PBMCs. The TCR was taken from a man in his forties or fifties in good health and CMV-seronegative. V is TRBV14 and J is TRBJ1-1; D remains unclear. The CDR3 DNA is TGTGCCAGCAGCCAAGATCTCGAGGAACTTGTGACTGAAGCTTTCTTT. Translated, it gives CASSQDLEELVTEAFF.